This T cell receptor (beta chain) comes out of a study of regulatory T cells in long-lasting Graves disease. Investigators prepared the TCR beta libraries by applying iRepertoire HTBI primers and Arm-PCR of CDR3 regions. TCRdb used MiXCR to reprocess the multiplex PCR reads, holding one entry per CDR3 protein. The repertoire holds 400,000 to 500,000 distinct CDR3 sequences, with 22% as singletons. This clonotype was found many times. What it binds is unknown. The time point was: persistent/refractory GD, antithyroid drugs over 5 years with positive TRAb. Isolated PBMC RNA provided the starting material for the TCR library. Germline V lookup: CDR1 SNHLY, CDR2 FYNNEI. This CDR3 comprises 14 residues. V lost 8 bases and J lost 2; bases outside the gene matches: 8. Study observations and caveats: The number of shared public clonotypes was higher in persistent patients (around 2,700) than new patients (966).

The chain joins TRBV2 to TRBJ2-7; 8 nucleotides line up with TRBD1. The sequence was obtained from a female donor with Graves disease. Sample: peripheral blood mononuclear cells (PBMCs), taken when the disease was refractory, from a patient treated with antithyroid drugs. CDR3 region: CASYRDRPAYEQYF. CDR3 DNA: TGTGCCAGCTACCGGGACAGGCCGGCCTACGAGCAGTACTTC.